This T cell receptor beta chain was retrieved from a study of technical replicates of blood from several donors. Using immunoSEQ multiplex PCR, the repertoire was profiled, and TCRdb retains in-frame clones only, with some absent. The sample contains 55,000 to 70,000 clones, approximately 89% of which appear only once. The source is a human donor in good health. Some clones in this sample may be carry-over from other donors' samples. Source material: PBMCs.

This CDR3 reads CAISPGTGESGYTF. In DNA form, the CDR3 reads TGTGCCATCAGTCCGGGGACAGGGGAAAGTGGCTACACCTTC. The chain carries TRBV10-3 and TRBJ1-2, with 10 bases that match TRBD1. This CDR3 region has 14 residues. Germline CDR1 reads ENHRY; CDR2 reads SYGVKD. V shed 5 bases, J shed 7 bases, and the junction held 7 bases outside the gene matches.